This T cell receptor (beta chain) is from a study of shared clonotypes between healthy human individuals. The authors loaded 200 ng DNA, about 30,000 T cell genomes, into sorted-subset replicate PCRs. Sequenced by immunoSEQ multiplex PCR; TCRdb stores in-frame clones only, minus some. The repertoire holds about 1,900,000 clones, less than 95% seen once, with 1.2% in the top ten. General study findings and limits: Naive CD4 clonotypes were shared across a handful of donors at approximately 5.3%. Having only a few donors restricted how much genetic and exposure-history diversity was captured. It was the non-shared clonotypes that had lower generation probabilities than clonotypes shared by all four donors.

The table lists this clone with a few counts. Its antigen is unidentified. CDR1 is SQVTM and CDR2 is ANQGSEA in the germline V gene. V gave up 4 bases and J gave up 6 bases; unmatched junction bases: 8. This CDR3 region has 13 residues. CD45RO-negative, CCR7-selected cells formed the naive CD8 fraction, which excluded terminally differentiated effector memory CD45RA+ cells. Material for sequencing was naive CD8+ T cells sorted from blood. The TCR sequence derives from a man younger than 35 in good health. V and J are TRBV29-1 and TRBJ1-2; 7 bases align to TRBD1. In nucleotides, the CDR3 is TGCAGCGTTGTTACAGGGGAATTCCATGGCTACACCTTC. This sequence encodes CSVVTGEFHGYTF.